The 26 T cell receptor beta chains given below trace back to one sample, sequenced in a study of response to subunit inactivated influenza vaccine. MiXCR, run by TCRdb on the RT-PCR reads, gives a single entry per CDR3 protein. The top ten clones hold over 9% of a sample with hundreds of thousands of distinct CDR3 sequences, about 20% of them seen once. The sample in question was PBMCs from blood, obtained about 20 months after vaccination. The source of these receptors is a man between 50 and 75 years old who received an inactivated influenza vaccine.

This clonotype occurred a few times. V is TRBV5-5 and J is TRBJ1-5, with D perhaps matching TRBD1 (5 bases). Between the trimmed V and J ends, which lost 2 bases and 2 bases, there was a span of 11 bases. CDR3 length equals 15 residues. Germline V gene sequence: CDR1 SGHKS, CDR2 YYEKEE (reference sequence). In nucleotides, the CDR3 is TGTGCCAGCAGCTTTTTGGTGGGGGGCAATCAGCCCCAGCATTTT. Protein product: CASSFLVGGNQPQHF.

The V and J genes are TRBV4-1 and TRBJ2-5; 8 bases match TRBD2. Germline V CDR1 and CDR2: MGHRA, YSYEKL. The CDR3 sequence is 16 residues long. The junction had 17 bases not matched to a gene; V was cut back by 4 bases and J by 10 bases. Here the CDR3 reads CASSRAHGGGPYYQYF. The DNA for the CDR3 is TGCGCCAGCAGCCGAGCCCACGGCGGGGGGCCCTACTACCAGTACTTC.

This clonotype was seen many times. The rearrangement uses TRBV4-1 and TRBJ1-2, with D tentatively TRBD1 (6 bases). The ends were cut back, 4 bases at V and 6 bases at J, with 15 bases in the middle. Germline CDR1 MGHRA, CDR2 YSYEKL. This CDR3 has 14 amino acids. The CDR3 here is CASSLNTGIHGYTF. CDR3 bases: TGCGCCAGCAGCCTTAATACAGGGATCCATGGCTACACCTTC.

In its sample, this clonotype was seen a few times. CDR3 DNA: TGTGCCAGCAGTGAAATTAGACAGACCTCCTATAATTCACCCCTCCACTTT. It is translated as CASSEIRQTSYNSPLHF. V is TRBV6-1 and J is TRBJ1-6; tentatively, D is TRBD1 (5 bases). The germline V and J ends were trimmed by 2 bases and 0 bases, with 11 bases remaining between them. The CDR3 is 17 amino acids. The germline gives CDR1 MNHNS, CDR2 SASEGT.

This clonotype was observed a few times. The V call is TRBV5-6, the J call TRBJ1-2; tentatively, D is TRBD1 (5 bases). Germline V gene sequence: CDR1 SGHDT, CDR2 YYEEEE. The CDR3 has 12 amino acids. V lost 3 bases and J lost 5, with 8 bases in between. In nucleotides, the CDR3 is TGTGCCAGCAGCTCGACAGATTATGGCTACACCTTC. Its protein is CASSSTDYGYTF. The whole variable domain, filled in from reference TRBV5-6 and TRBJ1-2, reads DAGVTQSPTHLIKTRGQQVTLRCSPKSGHDTVSWYQQALGQGPQFIFQYYEEEERQRGNFPDRFSGHQFPNYSSELNVNALLLGDSALYLCASSSTDYGYTFGSGTRLTVV.

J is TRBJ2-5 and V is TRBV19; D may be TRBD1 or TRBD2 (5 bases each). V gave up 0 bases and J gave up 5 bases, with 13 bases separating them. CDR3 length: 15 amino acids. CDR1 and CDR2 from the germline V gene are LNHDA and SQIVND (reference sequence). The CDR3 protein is CASSIDLWGGETQYF. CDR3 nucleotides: TGTGCCAGTAGTATAGATCTTTGGGGCGGGGAGACCCAGTACTTC.

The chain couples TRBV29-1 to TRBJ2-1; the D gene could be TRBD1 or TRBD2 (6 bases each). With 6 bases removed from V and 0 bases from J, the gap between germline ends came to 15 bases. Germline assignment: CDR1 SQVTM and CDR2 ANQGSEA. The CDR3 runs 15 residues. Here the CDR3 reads CSVGGGGSSYNEQFF. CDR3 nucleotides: TGCAGCGTGGGAGGAGGGGGGAGCTCCTACAATGAGCAGTTCTTC.

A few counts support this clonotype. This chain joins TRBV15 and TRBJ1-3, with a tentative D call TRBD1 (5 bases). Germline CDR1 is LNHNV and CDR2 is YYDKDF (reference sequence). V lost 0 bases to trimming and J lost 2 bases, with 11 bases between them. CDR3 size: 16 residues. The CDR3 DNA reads TGTGCCACCAGCAGAGATCGGGCAGGGACTGGAAACACCATATATTTT. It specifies CATSRDRAGTGNTIYF.

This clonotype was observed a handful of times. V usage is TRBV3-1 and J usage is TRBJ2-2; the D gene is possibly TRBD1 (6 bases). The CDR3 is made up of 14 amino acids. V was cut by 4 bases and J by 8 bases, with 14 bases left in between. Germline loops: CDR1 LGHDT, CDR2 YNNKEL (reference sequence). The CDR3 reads CASSPQGSRGELFF. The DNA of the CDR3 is TGTGCCAGCAGCCCACAGGGTTCGAGGGGGGAGCTGTTTTTT.

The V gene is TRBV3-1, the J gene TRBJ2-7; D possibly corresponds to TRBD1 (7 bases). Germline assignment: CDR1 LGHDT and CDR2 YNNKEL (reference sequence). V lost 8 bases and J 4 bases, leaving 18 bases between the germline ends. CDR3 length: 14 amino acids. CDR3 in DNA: TGTGCCAGCTCCGGCGGAGGGGGCGCGTACGAGCAGTACTTC. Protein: CASSGGGGAYEQYF.

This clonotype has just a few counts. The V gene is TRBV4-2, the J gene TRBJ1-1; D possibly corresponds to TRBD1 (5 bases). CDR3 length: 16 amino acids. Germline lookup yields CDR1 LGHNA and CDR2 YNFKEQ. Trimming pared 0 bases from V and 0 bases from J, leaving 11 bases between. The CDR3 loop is CASSQDRAVLNTEAFF. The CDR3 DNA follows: TGTGCCAGCAGCCAAGACAGGGCGGTTTTGAACACTGAAGCTTTCTTT.

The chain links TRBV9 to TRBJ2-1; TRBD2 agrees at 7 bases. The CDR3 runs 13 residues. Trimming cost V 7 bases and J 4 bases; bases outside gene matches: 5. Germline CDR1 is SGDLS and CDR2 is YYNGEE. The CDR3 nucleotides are TGTGCCAGCGCTCGGGACTATTACAATGAGCAGTTCTTC. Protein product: CASARDYYNEQFF.

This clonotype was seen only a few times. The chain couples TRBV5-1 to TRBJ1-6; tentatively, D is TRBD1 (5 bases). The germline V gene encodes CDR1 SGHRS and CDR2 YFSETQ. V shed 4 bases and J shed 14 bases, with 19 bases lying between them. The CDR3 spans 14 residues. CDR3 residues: CASSRSGGGAALHF. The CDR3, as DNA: TGCGCCAGCAGCCGTTCGGGGGGGGGAGCGGCCCTCCACTTT.

This CDR3 reads CASSAGQGRNQPQHF. DNA of the CDR3: TGCGCCAGCAGTGCGGGACAGGGGCGCAATCAGCCCCAGCATTTT. V and J are TRBV4-1 and TRBJ1-5; TRBD1 aligns across 10 bases. After removal of 6 bases from V and 2 bases from J, the junction contained 4 bases not matched to a gene. Per the germline V gene, CDR1 is MGHRA and CDR2 is YSYEKL. The CDR3 extends over 15 amino acids.

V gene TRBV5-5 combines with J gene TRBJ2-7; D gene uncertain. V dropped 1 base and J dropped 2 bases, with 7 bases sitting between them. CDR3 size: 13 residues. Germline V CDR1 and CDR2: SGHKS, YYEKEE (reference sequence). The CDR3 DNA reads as TGTGCCAGCAGCTTGCCAGATCCCTACGAGCAGTACTTC. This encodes CASSLPDPYEQYF.

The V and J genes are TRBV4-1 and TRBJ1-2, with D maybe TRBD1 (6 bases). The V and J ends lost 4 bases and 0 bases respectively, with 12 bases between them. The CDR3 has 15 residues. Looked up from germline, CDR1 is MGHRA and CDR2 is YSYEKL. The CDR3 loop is CASSRPGQPNYGYTF. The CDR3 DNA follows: TGCGCCAGCAGCCGGCCCGGACAGCCTAACTATGGCTACACCTTC.

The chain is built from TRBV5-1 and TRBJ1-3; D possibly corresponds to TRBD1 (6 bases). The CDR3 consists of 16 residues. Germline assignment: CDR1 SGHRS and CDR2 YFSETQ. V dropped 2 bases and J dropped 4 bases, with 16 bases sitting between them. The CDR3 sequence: CASSLTGPTRGNTIYF. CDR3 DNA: TGCGCCAGCAGCTTAACAGGGCCCACCAGGGGAAACACCATATATTTT.

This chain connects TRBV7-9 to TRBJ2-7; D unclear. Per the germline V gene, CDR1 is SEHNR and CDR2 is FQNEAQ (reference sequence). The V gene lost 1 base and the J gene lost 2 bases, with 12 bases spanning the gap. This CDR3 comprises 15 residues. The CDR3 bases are TGTGCCAGCAGCTTAGGGAATGCAGGACCCTACGAGCAGTACTTC. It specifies CASSLGNAGPYEQYF.

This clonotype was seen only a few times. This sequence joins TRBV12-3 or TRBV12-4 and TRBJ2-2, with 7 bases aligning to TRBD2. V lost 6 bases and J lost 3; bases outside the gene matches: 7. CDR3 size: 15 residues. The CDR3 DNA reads TGTGCCAGCAGCGGGACTATAGTCCACACCGGGGAGCTGTTTTTT. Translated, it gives CASSGTIVHTGELFF.

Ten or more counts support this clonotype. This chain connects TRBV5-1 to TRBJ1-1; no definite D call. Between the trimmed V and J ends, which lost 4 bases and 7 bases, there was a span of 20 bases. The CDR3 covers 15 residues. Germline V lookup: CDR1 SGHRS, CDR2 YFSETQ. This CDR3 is CASSKEDGYTDEAFF. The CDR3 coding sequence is TGCGCCAGCAGCAAAGAGGACGGTTATACCGATGAAGCTTTCTTT.

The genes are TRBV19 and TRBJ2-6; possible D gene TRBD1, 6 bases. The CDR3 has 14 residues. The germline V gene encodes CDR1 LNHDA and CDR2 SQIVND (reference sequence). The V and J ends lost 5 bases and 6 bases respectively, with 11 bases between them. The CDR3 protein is CASSGSGVANVLTF. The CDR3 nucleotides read TGTGCCAGTAGTGGATCAGGGGTGGCCAACGTCCTGACTTTC.

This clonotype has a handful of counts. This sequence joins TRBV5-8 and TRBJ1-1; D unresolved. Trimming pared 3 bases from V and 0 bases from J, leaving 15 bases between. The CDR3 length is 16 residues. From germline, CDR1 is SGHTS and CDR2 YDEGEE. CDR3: CASSSLDGRMNTEAFF. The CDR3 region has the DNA TGTGCCAGCAGCTCTTTGGACGGTCGCATGAACACTGAAGCTTTCTTT.

In DNA, the CDR3 is TGCAGTGCTAGAGGGGGGCATGCCTATGGCTACACCTTC. Its protein product is CSARGGHAYGYTF. The rearrangement uses TRBV20-1 and TRBJ1-2; D is perhaps TRBD1 (6 bases). The CDR3 extends over 13 amino acids. Germline CDR1 is DFQATT and CDR2 is SNEGSKA (reference sequence). With 1 base removed from V and 4 bases from J, the gap between germline ends came to 10 bases.

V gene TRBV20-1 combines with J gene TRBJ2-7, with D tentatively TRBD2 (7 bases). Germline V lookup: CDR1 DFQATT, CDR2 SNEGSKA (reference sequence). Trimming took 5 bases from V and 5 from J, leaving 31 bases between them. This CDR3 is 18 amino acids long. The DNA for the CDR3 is TGCAGTGCTTGGACTATAGCGACTAGCATAGGGGGATCTCACGAGCAGTACTTC. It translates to CSAWTIATSIGGSHEQYF.

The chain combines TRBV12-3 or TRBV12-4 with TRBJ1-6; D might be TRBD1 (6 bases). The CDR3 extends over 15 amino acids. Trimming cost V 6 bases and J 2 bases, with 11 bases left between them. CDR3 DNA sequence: TGTGCCAGCAGCCGGGGACAAACCTATAATTCACCCCTCCACTTT. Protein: CASSRGQTYNSPLHF.

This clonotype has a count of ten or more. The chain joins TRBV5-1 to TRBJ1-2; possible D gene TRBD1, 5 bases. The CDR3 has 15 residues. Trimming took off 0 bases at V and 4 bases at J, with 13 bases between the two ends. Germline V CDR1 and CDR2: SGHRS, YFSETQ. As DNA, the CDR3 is TGCGCCAGCAGCTTGGTTCCGGGTGGGACCTATGGCTACACCTTC. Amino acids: CASSLVPGGTYGYTF.